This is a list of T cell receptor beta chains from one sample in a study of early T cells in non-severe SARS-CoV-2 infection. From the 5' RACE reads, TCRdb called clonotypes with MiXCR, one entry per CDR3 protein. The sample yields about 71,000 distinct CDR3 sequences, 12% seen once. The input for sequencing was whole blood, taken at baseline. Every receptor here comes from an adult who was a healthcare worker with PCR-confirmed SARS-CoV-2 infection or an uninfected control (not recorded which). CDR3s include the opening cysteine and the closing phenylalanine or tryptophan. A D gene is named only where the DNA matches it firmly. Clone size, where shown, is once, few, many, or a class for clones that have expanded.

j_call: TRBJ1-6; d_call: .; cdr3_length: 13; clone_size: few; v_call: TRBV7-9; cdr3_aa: CASSLGTGPPLHF; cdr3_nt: TGTGCCAGCAGCTTAGGGACTGGGCCACCCCTCCACTTT
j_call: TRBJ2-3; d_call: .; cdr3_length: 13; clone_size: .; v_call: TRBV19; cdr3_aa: CASTGTFTDTQYF; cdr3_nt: TGTGCCAGTACCGGGACCTTCACAGATACGCAGTATTTT
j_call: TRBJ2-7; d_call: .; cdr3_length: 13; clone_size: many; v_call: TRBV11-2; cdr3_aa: CASSLDPAYEQYF; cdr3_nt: TGTGCCAGCAGCTTAGATCCCGCCTACGAGCAGTACTTC
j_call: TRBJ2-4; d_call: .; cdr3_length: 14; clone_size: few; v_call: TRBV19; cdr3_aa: CASMGDRAKNIQYF; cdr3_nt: TGTGCCAGTATGGGGGACCGGGCCAAAAACATTCAGTACTTC
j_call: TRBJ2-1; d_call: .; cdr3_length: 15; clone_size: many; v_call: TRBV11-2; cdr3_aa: CASSLVLLAGNEQFF; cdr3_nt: TGTGCCAGCAGCTTAGTCTTACTAGCTGGCAATGAGCAGTTCTTC
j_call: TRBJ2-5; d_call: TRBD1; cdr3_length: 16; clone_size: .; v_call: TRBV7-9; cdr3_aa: CASSFLQGVIQETQYF; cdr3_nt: TGTGCCAGCAGCTTCCTACAGGGGGTAATCCAAGAGACCCAGTACTTC
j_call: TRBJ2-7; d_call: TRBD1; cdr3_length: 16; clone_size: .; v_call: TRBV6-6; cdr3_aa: CASIKRVTTGSYEQYF; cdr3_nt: TGTGCCAGCATCAAAAGGGTAACGACAGGGTCCTACGAGCAGTACTTC
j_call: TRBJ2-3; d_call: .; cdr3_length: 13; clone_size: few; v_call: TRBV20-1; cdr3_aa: CSAPGASTDTQYF; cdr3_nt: TGCAGTGCCCCGGGGGCTAGCACAGATACGCAGTATTTT
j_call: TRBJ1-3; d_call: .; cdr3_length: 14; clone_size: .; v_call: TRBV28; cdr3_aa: CATRGGASGNTIYF; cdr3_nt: TGTGCCACACGCGGAGGGGCCTCTGGAAACACCATATATTTT
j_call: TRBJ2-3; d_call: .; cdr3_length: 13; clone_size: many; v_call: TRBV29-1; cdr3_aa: CSVEVYLTDTQYF; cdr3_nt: TGCAGCGTTGAAGTGTACCTCACAGATACGCAGTATTTT
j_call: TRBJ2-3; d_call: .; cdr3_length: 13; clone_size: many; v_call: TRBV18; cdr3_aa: CASSPSSTDTQYF; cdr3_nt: TGTGCCAGCTCACCATCCAGCACAGATACGCAGTATTTT
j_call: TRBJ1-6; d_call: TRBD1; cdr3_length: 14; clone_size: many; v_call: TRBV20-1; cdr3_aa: CSARLDREYSPLHF; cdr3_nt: TGCAGTGCTAGATTGGACAGGGAATATTCACCCCTCCACTTT
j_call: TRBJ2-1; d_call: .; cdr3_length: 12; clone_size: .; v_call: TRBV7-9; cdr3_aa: CASSPDSTEQFF; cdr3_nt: TGTGCCAGCAGCCCAGACAGTACCGAGCAGTTCTTC
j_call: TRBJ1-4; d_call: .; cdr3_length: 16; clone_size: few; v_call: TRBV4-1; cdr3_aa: CASSQDRTSAGEKLFF; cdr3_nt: TGCGCCAGCAGCCAAGATCGTACGAGCGCGGGCGAAAAACTGTTTTTT
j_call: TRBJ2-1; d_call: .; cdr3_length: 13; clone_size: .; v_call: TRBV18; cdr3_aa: CASSPGQGTEQFF; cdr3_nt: TGTGCCAGCTCACCGGGCCAGGGTACTGAGCAGTTCTTC
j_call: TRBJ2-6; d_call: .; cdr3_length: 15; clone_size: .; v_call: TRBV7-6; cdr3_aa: CASSLGGRGANVLTF; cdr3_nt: TGTGCCAGCAGCTTAGGGGGAAGAGGGGCCAACGTCCTGACTTTC
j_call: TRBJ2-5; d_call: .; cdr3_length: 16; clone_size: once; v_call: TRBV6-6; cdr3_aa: CASSYLSGLTGETQYF; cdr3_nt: TGTGCCAGCAGTTACCTCTCCGGACTGACTGGTGAGACCCAGTACTTC
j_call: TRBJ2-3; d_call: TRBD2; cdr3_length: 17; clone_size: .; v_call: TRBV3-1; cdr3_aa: CASSLGLSGASTDTQYF; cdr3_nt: TGTGCCAGCAGCCTAGGCCTCAGCGGGGCGAGCACAGATACGCAGTATTTT
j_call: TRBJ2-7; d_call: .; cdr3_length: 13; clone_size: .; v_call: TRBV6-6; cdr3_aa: CASSFAEGDEQYF; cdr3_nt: TGTGCCAGCAGTTTTGCAGAGGGGGACGAGCAGTACTTC
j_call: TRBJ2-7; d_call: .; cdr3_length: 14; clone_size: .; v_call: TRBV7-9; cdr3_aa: CASSLGDTIYEQYF; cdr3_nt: TGTGCCAGCAGCTTGGGTGACACGATCTACGAGCAGTACTTC
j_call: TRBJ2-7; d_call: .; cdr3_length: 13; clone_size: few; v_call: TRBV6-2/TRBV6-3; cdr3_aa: CASREGPSYEQYF; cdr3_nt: TGTGCCAGCAGGGAGGGACCGTCCTACGAGCAGTACTTC
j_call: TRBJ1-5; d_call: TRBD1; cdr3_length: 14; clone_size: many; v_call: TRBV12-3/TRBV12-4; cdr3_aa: CASSPGGVNQPQHF; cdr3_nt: TGTGCCAGCAGTCCAGGGGGCGTGAATCAGCCCCAGCATTTT
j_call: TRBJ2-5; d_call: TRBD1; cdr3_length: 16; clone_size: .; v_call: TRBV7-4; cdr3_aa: CASSPGTGVTQETQYF; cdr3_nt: TGTGCCAGCAGCCCCGGGACAGGGGTAACCCAAGAGACCCAGTACTTC
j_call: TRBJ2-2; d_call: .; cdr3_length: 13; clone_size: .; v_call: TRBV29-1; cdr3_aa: CSAGGLYTGELFF; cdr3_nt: TGCAGCGCGGGTGGGCTGTACACCGGGGAGCTGTTTTTT
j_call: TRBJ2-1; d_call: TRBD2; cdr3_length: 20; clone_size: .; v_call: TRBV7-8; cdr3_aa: CASSLEAAGLAGNRYNEQFF; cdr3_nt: TGTGCCAGCAGCTTAGAAGCCGCGGGACTAGCGGGGAATAGGTACAATGAGCAGTTCTTC
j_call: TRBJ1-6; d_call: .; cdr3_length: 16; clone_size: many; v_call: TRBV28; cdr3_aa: CASSFGGGTSPSPLHF; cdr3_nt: TGTGCCAGCAGTTTCGGAGGGGGGACATCCCCTTCACCCCTCCACTTT
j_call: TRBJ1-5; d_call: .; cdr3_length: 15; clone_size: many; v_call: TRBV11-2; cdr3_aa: CASSFSGRPDQPQHF; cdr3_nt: TGTGCCAGCAGCTTTAGTGGCAGACCAGATCAGCCCCAGCATTTT
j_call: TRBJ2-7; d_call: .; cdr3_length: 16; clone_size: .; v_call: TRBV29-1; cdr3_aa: CSVAGRVSSETYEQYF; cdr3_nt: TGCAGCGTTGCCGGCAGGGTGTCTAGCGAGACCTACGAGCAGTACTTC
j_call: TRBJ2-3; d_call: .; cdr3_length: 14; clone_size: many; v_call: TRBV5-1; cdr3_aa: CASSSTGGPDTQYF; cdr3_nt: TGCGCCAGCAGCTCCACCGGGGGGCCGGATACGCAGTATTTT
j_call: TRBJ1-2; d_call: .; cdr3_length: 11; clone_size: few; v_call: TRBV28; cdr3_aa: CASSGTYGYTF; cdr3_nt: TGTGCCAGCAGTGGGACTTATGGCTACACCTTC
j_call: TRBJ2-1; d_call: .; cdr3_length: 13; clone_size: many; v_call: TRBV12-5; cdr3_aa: CASGLSSYNEQFF; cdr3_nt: TGTGCTAGTGGTTTGTCGAGCTACAATGAGCAGTTCTTC
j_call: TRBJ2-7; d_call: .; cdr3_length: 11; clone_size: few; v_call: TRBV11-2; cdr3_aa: CASSRENAQYF; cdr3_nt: TGTGCCAGCAGCCGTGAGAACGCGCAGTACTTC
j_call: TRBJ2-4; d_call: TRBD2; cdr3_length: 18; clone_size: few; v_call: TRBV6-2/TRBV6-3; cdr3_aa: CASRSSNRGGPAKNIQYF; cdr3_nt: TGTGCCAGCAGGTCGAGCAACCGGGGGGGTCCAGCCAAAAACATTCAGTACTTC
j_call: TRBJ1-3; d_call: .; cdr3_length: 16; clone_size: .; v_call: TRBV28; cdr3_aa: CASSLWSGPRGNTIYF; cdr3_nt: TGTGCCAGCAGTTTATGGTCGGGGCCGAGGGGAAACACCATATATTTT
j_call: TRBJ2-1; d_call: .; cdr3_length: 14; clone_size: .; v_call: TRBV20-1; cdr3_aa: CSAGRAGSYNEQFF; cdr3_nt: TGCAGTGCTGGTAGAGCGGGTTCCTACAATGAGCAGTTCTTC
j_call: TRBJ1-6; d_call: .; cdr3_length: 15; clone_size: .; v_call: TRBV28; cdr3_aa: CASRGGRGSYSPLHF; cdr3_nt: TGTGCCAGCAGGGGGGGCAGGGGTTCCTATTCACCCCTCCACTTT
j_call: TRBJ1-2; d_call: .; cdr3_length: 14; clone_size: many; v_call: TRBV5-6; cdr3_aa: CASSLVAVWGGYTF; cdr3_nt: TGTGCCAGCAGCTTGGTTGCGGTCTGGGGCGGCTACACCTTC
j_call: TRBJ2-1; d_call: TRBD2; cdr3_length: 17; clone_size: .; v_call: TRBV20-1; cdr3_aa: CSARLPGLAGAYNEQFF; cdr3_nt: TGCAGTGCTAGGCTACCTGGGTTAGCGGGGGCCTACAATGAGCAGTTCTTC
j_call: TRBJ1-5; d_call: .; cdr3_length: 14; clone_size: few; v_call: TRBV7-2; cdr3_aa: CASSLAYSNQPQHF; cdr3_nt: TGTGCCAGCAGCTTGGCTTATAGCAATCAGCCCCAGCATTTT